This TCR beta chain was identified during a study of cytomegalovirus exposure and HLA in healthy donors. Points from the study as a whole: In vitro experiments confirmed that a few CMV-associated chains were specific for CMV antigens.

Here immunoSEQ multiplex PCR was the method, and the copy in TCRdb shows in-frame clones only, minus some. The sample shows hundreds of thousands of clones, around 86% of them seen only once. Concerning this clone: What it binds is unknown.

The CDR3 runs to 15 residues. V was clipped by 10 bases and J by 3 bases, with 19 bases between them. Looked up from germline, CDR1 is LNHDA and CDR2 is SQIVND (reference sequence). Sequencing used PBMCs. The chain employs TRBV19 and TRBJ1-5; D is unclear. The clonotype was recovered from a woman aged 18 to 35 in good health and CMV-seronegative. For the CDR3, the DNA is TGTGCCACCTCGTTGGGAGGGATTTTCAATCAGCCCCAGCATTTT. Protein product: CATSLGGIFNQPQHF. Complete variable domain (other parts from reference TRBV19 and TRBJ1-5): DGGITQSPKYLFRKEGQNVTLSCEQNLNHDAMYWYRQDPGQGLRLIYYSQIVNDFQKGDIAEGYSVSREKKESFPLTVTSAQKNPTAFYLCATSLGGIFNQPQHFGDGTRLSIL.